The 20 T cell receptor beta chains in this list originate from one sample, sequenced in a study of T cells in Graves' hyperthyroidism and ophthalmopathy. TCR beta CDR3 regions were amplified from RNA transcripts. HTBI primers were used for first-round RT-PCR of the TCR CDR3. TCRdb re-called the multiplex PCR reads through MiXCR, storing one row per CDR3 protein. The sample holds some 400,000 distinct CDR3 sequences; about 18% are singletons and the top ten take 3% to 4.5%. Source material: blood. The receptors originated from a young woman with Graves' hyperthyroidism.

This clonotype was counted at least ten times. The CDR3: CASKSLDRTTGELFF. The DNA for the CDR3 is TGTGCCAGCAAATCCCTGGACAGAACAACCGGGGAGCTGTTTTTT. This sequence joins TRBV28 and TRBJ2-2; weak D call: TRBD1 (6 bases). Germline V gene lookup returns CDR1 MDHEN and CDR2 SYDVKM. CDR3 length: 15 amino acids. The ends were cut back, 7 bases at V and 5 bases at J, with 17 bases in the middle.

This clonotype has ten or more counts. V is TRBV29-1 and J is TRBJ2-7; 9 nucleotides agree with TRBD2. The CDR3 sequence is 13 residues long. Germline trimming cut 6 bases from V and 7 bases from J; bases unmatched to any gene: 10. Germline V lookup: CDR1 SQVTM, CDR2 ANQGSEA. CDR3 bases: TGCAGCGTCGAGGGACTAGCCTTGGGGGAGCAGTACTTC. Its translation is CSVEGLALGEQYF.

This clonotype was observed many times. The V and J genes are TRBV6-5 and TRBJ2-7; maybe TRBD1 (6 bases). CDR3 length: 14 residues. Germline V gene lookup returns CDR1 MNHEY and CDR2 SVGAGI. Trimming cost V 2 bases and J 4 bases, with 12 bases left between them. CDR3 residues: CASSYAYREYEQYF. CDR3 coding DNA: TGTGCCAGCAGTTACGCATACAGGGAGTACGAGCAGTACTTC.

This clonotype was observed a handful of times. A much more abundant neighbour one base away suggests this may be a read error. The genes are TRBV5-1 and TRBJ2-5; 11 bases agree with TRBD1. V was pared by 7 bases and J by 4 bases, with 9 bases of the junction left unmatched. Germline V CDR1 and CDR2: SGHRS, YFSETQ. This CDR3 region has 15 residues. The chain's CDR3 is CASARTGTGGETQYF. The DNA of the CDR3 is TGCGCCAGCGCAAGAACCGGGACAGGGGGAGAGACCCAGTACTTC.

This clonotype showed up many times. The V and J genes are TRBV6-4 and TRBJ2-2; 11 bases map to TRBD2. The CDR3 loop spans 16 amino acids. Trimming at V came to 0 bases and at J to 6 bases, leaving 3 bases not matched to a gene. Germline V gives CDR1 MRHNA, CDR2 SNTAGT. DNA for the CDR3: TGTGCCAGCAGTGACTCTCCTAGCGGGGGGTCCGGGGAGCTGTTTTTT. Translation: CASSDSPSGGSGELFF.

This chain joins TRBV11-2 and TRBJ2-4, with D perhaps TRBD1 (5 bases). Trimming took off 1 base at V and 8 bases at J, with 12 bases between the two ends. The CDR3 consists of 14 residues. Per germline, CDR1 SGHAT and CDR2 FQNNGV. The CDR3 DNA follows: TGTGCCAGCAGCTTAGGGGCCCCCAGGGACATTCAGTACTTC. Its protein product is CASSLGAPRDIQYF.

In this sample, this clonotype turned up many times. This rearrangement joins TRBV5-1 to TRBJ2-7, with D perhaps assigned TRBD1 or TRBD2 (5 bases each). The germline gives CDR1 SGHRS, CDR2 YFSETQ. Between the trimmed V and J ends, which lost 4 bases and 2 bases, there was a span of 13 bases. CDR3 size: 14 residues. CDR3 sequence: CASSPMGVTYEQYF. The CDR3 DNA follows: TGCGCCAGCAGCCCAATGGGGGTTACCTACGAGCAGTACTTC.

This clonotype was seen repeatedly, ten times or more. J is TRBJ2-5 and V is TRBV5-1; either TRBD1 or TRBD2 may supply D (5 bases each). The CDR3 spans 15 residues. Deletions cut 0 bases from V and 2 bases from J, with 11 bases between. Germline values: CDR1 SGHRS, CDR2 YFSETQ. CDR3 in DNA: TGCGCCAGCAGCTTGGCGGGGCAACCACAAGAGACCCAGTACTTC. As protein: CASSLAGQPQETQYF.

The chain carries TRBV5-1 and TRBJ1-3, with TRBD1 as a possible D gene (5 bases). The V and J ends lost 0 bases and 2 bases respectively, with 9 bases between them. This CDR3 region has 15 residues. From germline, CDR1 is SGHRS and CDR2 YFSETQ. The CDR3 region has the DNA TGCGCCAGCAGCTTGGCGGCAGGGACTGGAAACACCATATATTTT. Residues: CASSLAAGTGNTIYF.

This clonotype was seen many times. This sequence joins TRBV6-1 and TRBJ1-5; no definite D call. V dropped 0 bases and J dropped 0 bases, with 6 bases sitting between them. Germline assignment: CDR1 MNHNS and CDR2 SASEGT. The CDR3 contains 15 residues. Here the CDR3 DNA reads TGTGCCAGCAGTGAAGCGGCAGTTAGCAATCAGCCCCAGCATTTT. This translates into CASSEAAVSNQPQHF.

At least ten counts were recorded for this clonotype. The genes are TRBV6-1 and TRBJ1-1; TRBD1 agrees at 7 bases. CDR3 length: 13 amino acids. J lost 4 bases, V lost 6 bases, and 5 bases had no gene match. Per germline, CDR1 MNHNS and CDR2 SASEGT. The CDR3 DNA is TGTGCCAGCAGAAGGGGGCGATTCACTGAAGCTTTCTTT. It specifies CASRRGRFTEAFF.

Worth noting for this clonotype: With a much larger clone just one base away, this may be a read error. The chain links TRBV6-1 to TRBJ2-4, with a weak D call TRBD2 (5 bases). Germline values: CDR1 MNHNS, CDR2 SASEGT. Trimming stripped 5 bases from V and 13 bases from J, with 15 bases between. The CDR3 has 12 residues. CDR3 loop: CASSTGIQEQYF. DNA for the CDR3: TGTGCCAGCAGTACGGGGATCCAGGAGCAGTACTTC.

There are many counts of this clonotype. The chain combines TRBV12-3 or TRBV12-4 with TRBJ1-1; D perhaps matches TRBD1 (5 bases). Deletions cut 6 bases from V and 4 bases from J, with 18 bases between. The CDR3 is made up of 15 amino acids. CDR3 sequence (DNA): TGTGCCAGCAGGCCGACGCGCGGGACGTCCACTGAAGCTTTCTTT. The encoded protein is CASRPTRGTSTEAFF.

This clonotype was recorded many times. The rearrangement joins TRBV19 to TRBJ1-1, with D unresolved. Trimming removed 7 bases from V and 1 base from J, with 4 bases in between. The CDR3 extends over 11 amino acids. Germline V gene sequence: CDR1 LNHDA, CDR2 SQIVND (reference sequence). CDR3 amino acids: CASKANTEAFF. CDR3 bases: TGTGCCAGTAAAGCGAACACTGAAGCTTTCTTT.

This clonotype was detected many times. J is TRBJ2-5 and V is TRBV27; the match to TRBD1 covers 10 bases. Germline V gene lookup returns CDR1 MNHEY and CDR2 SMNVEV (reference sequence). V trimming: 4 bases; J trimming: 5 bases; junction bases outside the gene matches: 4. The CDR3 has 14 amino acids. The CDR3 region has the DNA TGTGCCAGCAGTTCACAGGACAGGGGGGAGACCCAGTACTTC. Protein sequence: CASSSQDRGETQYF.

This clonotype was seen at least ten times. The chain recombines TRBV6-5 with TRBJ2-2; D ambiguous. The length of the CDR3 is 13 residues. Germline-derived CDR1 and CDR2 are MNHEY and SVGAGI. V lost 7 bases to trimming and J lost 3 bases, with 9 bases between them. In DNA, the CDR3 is TGTGCCAGCACGGGCGGAGACACCGGGGAGCTGTTTTTT. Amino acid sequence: CASTGGDTGELFF.

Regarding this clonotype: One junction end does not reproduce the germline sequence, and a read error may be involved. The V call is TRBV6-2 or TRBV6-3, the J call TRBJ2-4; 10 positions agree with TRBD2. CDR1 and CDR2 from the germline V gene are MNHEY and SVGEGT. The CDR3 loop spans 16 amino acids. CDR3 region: CASSPYSGGTKNIKYF. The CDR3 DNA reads TGTGCCAGCAGTCCTTATAGCGGGGGGACCAAAAACATTAAGTACTTC.

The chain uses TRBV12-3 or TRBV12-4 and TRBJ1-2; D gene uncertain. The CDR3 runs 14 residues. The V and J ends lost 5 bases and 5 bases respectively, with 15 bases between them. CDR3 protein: CASSPVPRGYGYTF. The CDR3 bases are TGTGCCAGCAGTCCAGTTCCCCGAGGGTATGGCTACACCTTC.

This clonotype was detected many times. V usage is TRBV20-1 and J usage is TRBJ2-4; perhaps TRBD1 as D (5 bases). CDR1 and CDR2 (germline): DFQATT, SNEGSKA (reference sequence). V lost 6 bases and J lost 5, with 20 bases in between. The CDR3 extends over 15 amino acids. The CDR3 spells CSARMGRVRENIQYF. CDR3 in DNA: TGCAGTGCCAGAATGGGCAGGGTTAGGGAAAACATTCAGTACTTC.

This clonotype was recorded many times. CDR3 nucleotides: TGCAGTGCTCATGCCCCTAGCGGGACCCCCTACGAGCAGTACTTC. The encoded protein is CSAHAPSGTPYEQYF. This chain connects TRBV20-1 to TRBJ2-7, with 9 nucleotides matching TRBD2. Germline CDR1 and CDR2: DFQATT and SNEGSKA (reference sequence). The CDR3 covers 15 residues. V trimming: 5 bases; J trimming: 2 bases; junction bases outside the gene matches: 10.